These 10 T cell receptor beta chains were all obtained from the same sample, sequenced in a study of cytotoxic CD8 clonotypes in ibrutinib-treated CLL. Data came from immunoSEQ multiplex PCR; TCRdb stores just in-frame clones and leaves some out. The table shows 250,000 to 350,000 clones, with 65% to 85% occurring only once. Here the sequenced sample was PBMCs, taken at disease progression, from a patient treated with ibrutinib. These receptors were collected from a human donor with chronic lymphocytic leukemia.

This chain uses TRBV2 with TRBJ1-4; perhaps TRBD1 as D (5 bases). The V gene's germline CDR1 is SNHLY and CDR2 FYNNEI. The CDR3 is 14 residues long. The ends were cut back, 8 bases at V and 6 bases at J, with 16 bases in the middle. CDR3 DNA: TGTGCCAGCCTTACCGGGGCAGGTGATGAAAAACTGTTTTTT. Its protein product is CASLTGAGDEKLFF.

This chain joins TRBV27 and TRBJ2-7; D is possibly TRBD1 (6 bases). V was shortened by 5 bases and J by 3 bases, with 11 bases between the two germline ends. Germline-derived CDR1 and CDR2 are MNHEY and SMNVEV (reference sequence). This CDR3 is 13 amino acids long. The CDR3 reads CASSPRDNYEQYF. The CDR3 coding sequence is TGTGCCAGCAGTCCCAGGGACAACTACGAGCAGTACTTC.

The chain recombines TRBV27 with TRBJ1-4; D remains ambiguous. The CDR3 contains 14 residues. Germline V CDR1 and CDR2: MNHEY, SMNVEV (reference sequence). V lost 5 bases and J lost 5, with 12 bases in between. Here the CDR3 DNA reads TGTGCCAGCAGTCCCCGGGGAAGGAATGAAAAACTGTTTTTT. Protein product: CASSPRGRNEKLFF.

The CDR3 is CASSLWSNQPQHF. The CDR3 region has the DNA TGTGCCAGCAGCTTATGGTCCAATCAGCCCCAGCATTTT. This sequence joins TRBV7-2 and TRBJ1-5; the D is unclear. The CDR3 runs 13 residues. CDR1 SGHTA and CDR2 FQGNSA come from the germline V gene. Deletions cut 2 bases from V and 3 bases from J, with 5 bases between.

The CDR3 spells CASSSNRGSDTEAFF. Written as DNA, the CDR3 is TGTGCCAGCAGCTCGAACAGGGGATCGGACACTGAAGCTTTCTTT. This chain connects TRBV7-6 to TRBJ1-1, with 7 bases fitting TRBD1. CDR3 length equals 15 residues. From germline, CDR1 is SGHVS and CDR2 FNYEAQ. Trimming took 4 bases from V and 3 from J; bases not matched to a gene: 8.

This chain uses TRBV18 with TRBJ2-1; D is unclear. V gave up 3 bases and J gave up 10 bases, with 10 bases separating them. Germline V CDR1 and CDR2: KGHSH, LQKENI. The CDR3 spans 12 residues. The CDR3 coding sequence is TGTGCCAGCTCACCTACAATCGGCGAGCAGTTCTTC. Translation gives CASSPTIGEQFF.

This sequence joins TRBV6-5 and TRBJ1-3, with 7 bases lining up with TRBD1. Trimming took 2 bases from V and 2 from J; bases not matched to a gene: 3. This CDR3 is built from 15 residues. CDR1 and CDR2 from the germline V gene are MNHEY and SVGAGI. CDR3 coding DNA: TGTGCCAGCAGTTACGCAGGGGGGACTGGAAACACCATATATTTT. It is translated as CASSYAGGTGNTIYF.

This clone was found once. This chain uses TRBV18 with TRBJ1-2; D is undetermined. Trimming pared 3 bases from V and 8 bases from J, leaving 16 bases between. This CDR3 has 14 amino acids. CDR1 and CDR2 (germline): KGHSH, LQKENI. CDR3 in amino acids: CASSPSVRVVGYTF. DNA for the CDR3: TGTGCCAGCTCACCTTCAGTCCGGGTCGTAGGCTACACCTTC.

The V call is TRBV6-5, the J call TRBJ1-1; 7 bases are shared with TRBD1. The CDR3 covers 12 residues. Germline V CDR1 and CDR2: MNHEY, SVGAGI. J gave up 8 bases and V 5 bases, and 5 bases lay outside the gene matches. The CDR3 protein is CASSHRQGEAFF. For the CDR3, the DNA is TGTGCCAGCAGTCACAGACAGGGAGAAGCTTTCTTT.

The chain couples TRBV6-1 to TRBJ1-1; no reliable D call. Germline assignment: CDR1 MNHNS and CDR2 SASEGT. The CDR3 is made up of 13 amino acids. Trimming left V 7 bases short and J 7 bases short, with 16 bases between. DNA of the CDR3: TGTGCCAGCACCCTCTGGTGGAGCAGTGAAGCTTTCTTT. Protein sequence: CASTLWWSSEAFF.